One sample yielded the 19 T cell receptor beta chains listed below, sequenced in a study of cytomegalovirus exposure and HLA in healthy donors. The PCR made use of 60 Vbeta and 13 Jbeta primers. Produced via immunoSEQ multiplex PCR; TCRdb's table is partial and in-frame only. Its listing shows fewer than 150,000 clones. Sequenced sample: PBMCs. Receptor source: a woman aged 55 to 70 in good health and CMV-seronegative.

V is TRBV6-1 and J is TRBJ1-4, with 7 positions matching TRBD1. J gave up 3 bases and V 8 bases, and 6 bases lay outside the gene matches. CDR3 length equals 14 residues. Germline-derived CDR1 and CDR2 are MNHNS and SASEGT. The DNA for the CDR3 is TGTGCCAGCTATGACAGGGCAGCTAATGAAAAACTGTTTTTT. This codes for CASYDRAANEKLFF.

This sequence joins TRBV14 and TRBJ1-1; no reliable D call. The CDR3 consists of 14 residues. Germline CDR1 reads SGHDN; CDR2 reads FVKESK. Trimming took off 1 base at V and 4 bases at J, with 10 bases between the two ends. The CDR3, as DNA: TGTGCCAGCAGCCAAGTCCGTCGGGTCACTGAAGCTTTCTTT. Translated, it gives CASSQVRRVTEAFF.

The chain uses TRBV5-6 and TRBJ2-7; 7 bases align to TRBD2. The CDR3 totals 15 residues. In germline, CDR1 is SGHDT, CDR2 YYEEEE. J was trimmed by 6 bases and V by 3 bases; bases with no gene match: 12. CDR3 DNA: TGTGCCAGCAGCTCGAGATCGGGACTACCCGCCGAGCAGTACTTC. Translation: CASSSRSGLPAEQYF.

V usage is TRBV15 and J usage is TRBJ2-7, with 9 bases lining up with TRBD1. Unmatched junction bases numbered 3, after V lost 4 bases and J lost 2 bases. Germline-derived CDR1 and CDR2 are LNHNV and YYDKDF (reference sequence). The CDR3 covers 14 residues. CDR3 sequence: CATSTDRGPYEQYF. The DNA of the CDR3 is TGTGCCACCAGCACGGACAGGGGCCCCTACGAGCAGTACTTC.

Here the CDR3 DNA reads TGCGCCAGCAGCCAATCGACTGCCGTCTCTGGAAACACCATATATTTT. Translating it yields CASSQSTAVSGNTIYF. The rearrangement joins TRBV5-1 to TRBJ1-3; D is undetermined. Germline loops: CDR1 SGHRS, CDR2 YFSETQ. V was clipped by 4 bases and J by 0 bases, with 14 bases between them. This CDR3 is built from 16 residues. Complete variable domain (other parts from reference TRBV5-1 and TRBJ1-3): KAGVTQTPRYLIKTRGQQVTLSCSPISGHRSVSWYQQTPGQGLQFLFEYFSETQRNKGNFPGRFSGRQFSNSRSEMNVSTLELGDSALYLCASSQSTAVSGNTIYFGEGSWLTVV.

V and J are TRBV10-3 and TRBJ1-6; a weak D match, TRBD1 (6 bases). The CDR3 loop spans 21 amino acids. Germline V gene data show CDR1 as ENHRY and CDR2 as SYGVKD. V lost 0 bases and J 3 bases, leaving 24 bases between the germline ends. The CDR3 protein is CAISESGDNLIRGSYNSPLHF. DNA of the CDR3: TGTGCCATCAGTGAGTCCGGGGACAATCTCATCAGAGGTAGCTATAATTCACCCCTCCACTTT.

CDR3: CASRKGQGSRSGANVLTF. For the CDR3, the DNA is TGTGCCAGCAGGAAGGGGCAGGGGTCCCGCTCTGGGGCCAACGTCCTGACTTTC. The V gene is TRBV21-1, the J gene TRBJ2-6; TRBD1, as called in the table, went unchecked against the DNA. TRBV21-1 is annotated as a pseudogene. This CDR3 is built from 18 residues.

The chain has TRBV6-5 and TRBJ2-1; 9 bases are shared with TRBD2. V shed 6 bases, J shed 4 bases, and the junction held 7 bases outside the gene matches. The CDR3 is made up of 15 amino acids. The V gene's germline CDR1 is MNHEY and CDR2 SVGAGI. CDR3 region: CASSHGTSRYNEQFF. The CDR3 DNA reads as TGTGCCAGCAGCCACGGGACTAGCAGATACAATGAGCAGTTCTTC.

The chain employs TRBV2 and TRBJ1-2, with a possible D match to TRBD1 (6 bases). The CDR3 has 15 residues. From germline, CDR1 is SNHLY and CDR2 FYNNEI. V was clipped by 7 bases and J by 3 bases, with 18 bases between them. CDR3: CASNQEGVNDYGYTF. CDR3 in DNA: TGTGCCAGCAACCAAGAGGGGGTTAACGACTATGGCTACACCTTC.

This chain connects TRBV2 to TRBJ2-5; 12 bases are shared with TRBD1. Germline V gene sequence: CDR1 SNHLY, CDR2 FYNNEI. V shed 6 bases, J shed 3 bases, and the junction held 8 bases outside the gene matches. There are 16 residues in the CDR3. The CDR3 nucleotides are TGTGCCAGCAGGCCGGGACAGGGGGCCTCCAAAGAGACCCAGTACTTC. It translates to CASRPGQGASKETQYF.

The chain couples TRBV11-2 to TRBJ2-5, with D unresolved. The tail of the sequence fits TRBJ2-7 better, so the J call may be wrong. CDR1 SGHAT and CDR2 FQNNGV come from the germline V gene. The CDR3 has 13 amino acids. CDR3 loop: CASSLVRTYEQYF. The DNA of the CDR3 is TGTGCCAGCAGCTTAGTAAGAACCTACGAGCAGTACTTC.

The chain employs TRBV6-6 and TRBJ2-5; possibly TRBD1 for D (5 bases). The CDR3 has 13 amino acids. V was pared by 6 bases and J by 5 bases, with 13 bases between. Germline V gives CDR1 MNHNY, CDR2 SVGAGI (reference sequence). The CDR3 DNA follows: TGTGCCAGCAGCTGGTACAAGGGGGAGACCCAGTACTTC. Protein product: CASSWYKGETQYF.

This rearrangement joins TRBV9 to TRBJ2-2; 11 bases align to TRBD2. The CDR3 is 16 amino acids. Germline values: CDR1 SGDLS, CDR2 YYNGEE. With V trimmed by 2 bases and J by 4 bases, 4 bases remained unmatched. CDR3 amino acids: CASSVFSGGATGELFF. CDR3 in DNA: TGTGCCAGCAGCGTCTTTAGCGGGGGGGCCACCGGGGAGCTGTTTTTT. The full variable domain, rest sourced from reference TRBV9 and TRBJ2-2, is DSGVTQTPKHLITATGQRVTLRCSPRSGDLSVYWYQQSLDQGLQFLIQYYNGEERAKGNILERFSAQQFPDLHSELNLSSLELGDSALYFCASSVFSGGATGELFFGEGSRLTVL.

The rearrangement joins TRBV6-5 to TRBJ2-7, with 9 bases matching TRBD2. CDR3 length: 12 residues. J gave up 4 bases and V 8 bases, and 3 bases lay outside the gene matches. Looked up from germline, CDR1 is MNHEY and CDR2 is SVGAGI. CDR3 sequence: CASHSGSYEQYF. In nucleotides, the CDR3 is TGTGCCAGCCATAGCGGGAGTTACGAGCAGTACTTC.

Here the CDR3 reads CASKEGLADNEQFF. The CDR3 bases are TGTGCCAGCAAGGAGGGACTAGCGGATAATGAGCAGTTCTTC. The V gene is TRBV6-5, the J gene TRBJ2-1; 11 bases align to TRBD2. This CDR3 spans 14 amino acids. Per the germline V gene, CDR1 is MNHEY and CDR2 is SVGAGI. V was pared by 7 bases and J by 7 bases, with 6 bases of the junction left unmatched.

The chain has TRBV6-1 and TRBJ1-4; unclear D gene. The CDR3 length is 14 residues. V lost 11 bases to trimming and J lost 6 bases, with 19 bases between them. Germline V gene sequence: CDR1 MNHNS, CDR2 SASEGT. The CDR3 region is CASEGPPEDEKLFF. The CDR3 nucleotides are TGTGCCTCCGAAGGCCCCCCCGAGGATGAAAAACTGTTTTTT.

The CDR3 bases are TGTGCCAGTAGTAATCCGGGACTCTTTTTAGCGACACATCAGCCCCAGCATTTT. This translates into CASSNPGLFLATHQPQHF. The chain couples TRBV19 to TRBJ1-5, with D tentatively TRBD1 (5 bases). Per the germline V gene, CDR1 is LNHDA and CDR2 is SQIVND (reference sequence). The CDR3 is made up of 18 amino acids. V dropped 4 bases and J dropped 5 bases, with 24 bases sitting between them.

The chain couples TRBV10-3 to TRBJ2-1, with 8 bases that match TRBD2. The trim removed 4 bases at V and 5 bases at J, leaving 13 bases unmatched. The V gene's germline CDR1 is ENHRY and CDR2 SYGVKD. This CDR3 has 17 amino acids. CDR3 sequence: CAISVTDGGAGHNEQFF. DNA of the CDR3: TGTGCCATCAGTGTAACGGACGGGGGGGCCGGGCACAATGAGCAGTTCTTC.

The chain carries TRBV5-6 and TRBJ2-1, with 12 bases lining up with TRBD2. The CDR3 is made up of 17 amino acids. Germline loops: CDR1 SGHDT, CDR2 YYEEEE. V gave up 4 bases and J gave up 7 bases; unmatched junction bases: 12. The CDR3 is CASSRTSGTSGPNEQFF. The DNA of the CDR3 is TGTGCCAGCAGCAGAACCTCCGGGACTAGCGGGCCTAATGAGCAGTTCTTC.